This T cell receptor (beta chain) was sequenced in a study of OX40 agonist ivuxolimab in advanced cancers. Study-wide context: Ivuxolimab, an agonistic anti-OX40 (CD134) antibody, was given to patients. Study findings and constraints: CD8+ T cells were the subset that, on average, had more expanded clones than CD4+.

As concerns this clone: What it binds is unknown.

Patients had blood sampled at baseline and again on cycle 4 day 1 and cycle 7 day 1. TCRdb keeps only in-frame clones here, not all; method: immunoSEQ multiplex PCR. The sample carries roughly 79,000 clones, approximately 80% recorded once. The CDR3 is made up of 13 amino acids. In germline, CDR1 is SGHTA, CDR2 FQGNSA. V lost 5 bases and J 7 bases, leaving 15 bases between the germline ends. The gene calls are TRBV7-2 and TRBJ2-7, with D possibly TRBD1 on 6 matching bases. The TCR originated in an adult with an advanced solid tumor such as melanoma, head and neck, liver or kidney cancer. This specimen was CD4+ or CD8+ T cells sorted from blood, taken in a trial of the OX40 agonist ivuxolimab. The CDR3 sequence is CASSPGHYLEQYF. The CDR3 region has the DNA TGTGCCAGCAGCCCGGGACATTACCTTGAGCAGTACTTC.